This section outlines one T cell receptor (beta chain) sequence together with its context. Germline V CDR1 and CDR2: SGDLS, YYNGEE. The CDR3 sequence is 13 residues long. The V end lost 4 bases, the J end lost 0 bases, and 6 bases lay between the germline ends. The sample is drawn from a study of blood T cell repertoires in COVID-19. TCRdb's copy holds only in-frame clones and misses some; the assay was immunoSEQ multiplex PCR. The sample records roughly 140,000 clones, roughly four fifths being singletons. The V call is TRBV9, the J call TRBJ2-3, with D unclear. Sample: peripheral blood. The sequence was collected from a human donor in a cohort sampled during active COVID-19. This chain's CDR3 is CASSLSSTDTQYF. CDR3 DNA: TGTGCCAGCAGCCTTAGCAGCACAGATACGCAGTATTTT.